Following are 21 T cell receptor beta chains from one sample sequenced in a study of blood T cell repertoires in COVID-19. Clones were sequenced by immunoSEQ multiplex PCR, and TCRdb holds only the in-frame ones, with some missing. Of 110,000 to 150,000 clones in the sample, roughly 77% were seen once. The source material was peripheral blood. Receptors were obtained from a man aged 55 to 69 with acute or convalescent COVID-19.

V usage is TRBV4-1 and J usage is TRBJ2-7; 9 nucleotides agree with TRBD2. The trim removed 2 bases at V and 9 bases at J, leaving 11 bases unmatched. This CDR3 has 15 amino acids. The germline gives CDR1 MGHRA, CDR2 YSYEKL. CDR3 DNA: TGCGCCAGCAGCCAACCCGGGACTAGCAGCTTTGGGCAGTACTTC. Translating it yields CASSQPGTSSFGQYF.

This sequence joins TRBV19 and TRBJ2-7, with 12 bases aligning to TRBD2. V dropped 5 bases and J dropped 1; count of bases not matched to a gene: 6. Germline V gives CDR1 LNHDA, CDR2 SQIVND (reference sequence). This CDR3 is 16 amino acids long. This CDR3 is CASSLSSGRGSYEQYF. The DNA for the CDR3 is TGTGCCAGTAGTCTCTCTAGCGGGAGGGGGTCCTACGAGCAGTACTTC.

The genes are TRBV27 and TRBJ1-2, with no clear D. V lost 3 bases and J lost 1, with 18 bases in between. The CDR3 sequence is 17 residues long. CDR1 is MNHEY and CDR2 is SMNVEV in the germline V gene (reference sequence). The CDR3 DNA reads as TGTGCCAGCAGTTTCACGTCAACAGAAGGTATTAACTATGGCTACACCTTC. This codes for CASSFTSTEGINYGYTF.

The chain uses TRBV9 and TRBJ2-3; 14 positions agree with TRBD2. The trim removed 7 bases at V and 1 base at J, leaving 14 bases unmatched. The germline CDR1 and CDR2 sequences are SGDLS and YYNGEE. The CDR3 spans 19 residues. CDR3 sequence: CASGDPGLAGVDGTDTQYF. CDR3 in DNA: TGTGCCAGCGGCGACCCGGGACTAGCGGGAGTCGATGGCACAGATACGCAGTATTTT.

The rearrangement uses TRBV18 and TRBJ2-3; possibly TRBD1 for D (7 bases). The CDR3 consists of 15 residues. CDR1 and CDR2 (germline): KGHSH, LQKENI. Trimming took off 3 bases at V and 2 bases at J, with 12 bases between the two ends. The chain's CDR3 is CASSPQGGYTDTQYF. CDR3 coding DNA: TGTGCCAGCTCACCCCAGGGGGGATACACAGATACGCAGTATTTT.

The CDR3 loop is CAISGGSSNQPQHF. CDR3 nucleotide sequence: TGTGCCATCAGTGGAGGGAGCAGCAATCAGCCCCAGCATTTT. The V call is TRBV10-3, the J call TRBJ1-5; D is unclear. Germline CDR1 is ENHRY and CDR2 is SYGVKD. The CDR3 covers 14 residues. The germline V and J ends were trimmed by 4 bases and 1 base, with 8 bases remaining between them.

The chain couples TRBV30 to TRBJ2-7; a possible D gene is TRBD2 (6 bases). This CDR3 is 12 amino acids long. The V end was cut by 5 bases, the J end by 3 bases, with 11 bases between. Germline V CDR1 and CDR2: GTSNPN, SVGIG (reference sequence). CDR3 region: CAWDAGGYEQYF. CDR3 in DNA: TGTGCCTGGGATGCCGGGGGCTACGAGCAGTACTTC.

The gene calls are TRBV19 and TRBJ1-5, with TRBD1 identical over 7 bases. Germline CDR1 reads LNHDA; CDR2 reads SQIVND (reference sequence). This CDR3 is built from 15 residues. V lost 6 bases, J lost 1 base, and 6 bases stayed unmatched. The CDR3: CASSKQGYSNQPQHF. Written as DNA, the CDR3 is TGTGCCAGTAGCAAACAGGGGTACAGCAATCAGCCCCAGCATTTT.

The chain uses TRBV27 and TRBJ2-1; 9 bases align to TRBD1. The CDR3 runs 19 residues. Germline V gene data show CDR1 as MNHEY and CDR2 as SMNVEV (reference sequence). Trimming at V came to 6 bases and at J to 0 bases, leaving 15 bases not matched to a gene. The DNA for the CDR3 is TGTGCCAGCAGGGTCTCCGGGACAGGGTTGACTAGCTCCTACAATGAGCAGTTCTTC. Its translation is CASRVSGTGLTSSYNEQFF.

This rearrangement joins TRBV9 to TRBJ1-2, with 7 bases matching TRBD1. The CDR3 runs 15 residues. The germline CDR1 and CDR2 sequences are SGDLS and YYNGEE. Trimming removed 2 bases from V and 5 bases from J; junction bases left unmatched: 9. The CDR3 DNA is TGTGCCAGCAGCGTTGACAGGGAGTCGGGGTATGGCTACACCTTC. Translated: CASSVDRESGYGYTF. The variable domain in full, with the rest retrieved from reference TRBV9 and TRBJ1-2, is DSGVTQTPKHLITATGQRVTLRCSPRSGDLSVYWYQQSLDQGLQFLIQYYNGEERAKGNILERFSAQQFPDLHSELNLSSLELGDSALYFCASSVDRESGYGYTFGSGTRLTVV.

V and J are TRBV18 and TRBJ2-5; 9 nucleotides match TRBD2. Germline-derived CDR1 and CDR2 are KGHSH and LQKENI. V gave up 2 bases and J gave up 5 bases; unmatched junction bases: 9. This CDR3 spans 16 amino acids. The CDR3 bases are TGTGCCAGCTCACCAGAGTCTAGCGGGGCGAGGGAGACCCAGTACTTC. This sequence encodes CASSPESSGARETQYF.

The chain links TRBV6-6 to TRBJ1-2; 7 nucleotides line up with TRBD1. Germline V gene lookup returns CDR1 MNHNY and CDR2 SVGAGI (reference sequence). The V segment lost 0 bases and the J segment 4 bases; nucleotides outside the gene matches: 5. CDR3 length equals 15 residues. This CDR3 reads CASSYSGTDSYGYTF. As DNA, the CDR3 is TGTGCCAGCAGTTACTCCGGGACAGATAGCTATGGCTACACCTTC.

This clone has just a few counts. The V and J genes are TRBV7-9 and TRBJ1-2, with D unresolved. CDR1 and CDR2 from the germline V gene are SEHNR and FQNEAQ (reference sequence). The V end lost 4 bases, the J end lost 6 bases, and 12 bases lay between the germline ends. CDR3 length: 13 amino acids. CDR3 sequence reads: CASSSTRGDGYTF. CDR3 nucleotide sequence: TGTGCCAGCAGCTCGACCCGAGGCGATGGCTACACCTTC.

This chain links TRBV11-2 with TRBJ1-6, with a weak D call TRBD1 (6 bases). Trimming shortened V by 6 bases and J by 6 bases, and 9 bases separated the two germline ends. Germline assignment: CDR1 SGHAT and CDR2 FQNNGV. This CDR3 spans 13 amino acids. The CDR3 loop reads CASSDRSNSPLHF. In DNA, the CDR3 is TGTGCCAGCAGTGACAGGAGTAATTCACCCCTCCACTTT.

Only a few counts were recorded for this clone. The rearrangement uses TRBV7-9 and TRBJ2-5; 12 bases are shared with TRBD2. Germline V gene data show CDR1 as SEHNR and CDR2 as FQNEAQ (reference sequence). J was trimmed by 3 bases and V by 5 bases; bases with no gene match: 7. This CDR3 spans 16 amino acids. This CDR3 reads CASSPPSGRGKETQYF. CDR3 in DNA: TGTGCCAGCAGCCCGCCTAGCGGGAGGGGAAAAGAGACCCAGTACTTC.

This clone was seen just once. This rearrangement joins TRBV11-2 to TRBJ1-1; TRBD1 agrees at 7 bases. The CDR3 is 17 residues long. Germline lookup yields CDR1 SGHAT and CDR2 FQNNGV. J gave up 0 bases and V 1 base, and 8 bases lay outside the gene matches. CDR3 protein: CASSLGDRVTMNTEAFF. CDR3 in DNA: TGTGCCAGCAGCTTAGGAGACAGGGTCACAATGAACACTGAAGCTTTCTTT.

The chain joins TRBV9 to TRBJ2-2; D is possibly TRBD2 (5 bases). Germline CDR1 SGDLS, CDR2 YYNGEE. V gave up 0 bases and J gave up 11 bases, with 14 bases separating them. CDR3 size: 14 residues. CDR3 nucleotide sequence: TGTGCCAGCAGCGTAGTAGGAGGAGCTGGCGAGCTGTTTTTT. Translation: CASSVVGGAGELFF.

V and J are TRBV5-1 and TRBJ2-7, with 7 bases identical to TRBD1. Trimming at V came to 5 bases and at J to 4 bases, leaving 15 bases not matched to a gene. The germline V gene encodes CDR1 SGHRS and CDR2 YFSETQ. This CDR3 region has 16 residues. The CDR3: CASSSSPTGRGYEQYF. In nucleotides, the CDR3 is TGCGCCAGCAGTTCATCCCCGACAGGGAGAGGATACGAGCAGTACTTC.

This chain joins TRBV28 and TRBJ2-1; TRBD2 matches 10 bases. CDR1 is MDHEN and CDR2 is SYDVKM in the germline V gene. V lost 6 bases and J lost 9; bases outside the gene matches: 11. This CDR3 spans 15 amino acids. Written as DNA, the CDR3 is TGTGCCAGCAGCTCTAGCGGGGGCCCTCGGGGTGAGCAGTTCTTC. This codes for CASSSSGGPRGEQFF.

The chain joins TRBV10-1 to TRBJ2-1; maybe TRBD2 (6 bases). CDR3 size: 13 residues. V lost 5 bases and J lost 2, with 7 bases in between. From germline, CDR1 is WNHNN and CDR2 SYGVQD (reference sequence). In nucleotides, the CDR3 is TGCGCCAGCAGTACTAGCCCCTACAATGAGCAGTTCTTC. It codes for CASSTSPYNEQFF.

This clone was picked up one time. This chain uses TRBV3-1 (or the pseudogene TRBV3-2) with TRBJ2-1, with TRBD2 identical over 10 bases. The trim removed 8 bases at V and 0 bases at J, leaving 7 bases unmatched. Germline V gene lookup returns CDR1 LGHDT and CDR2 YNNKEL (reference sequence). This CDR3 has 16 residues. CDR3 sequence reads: CASAPSGSRSYNEQFF. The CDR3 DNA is TGTGCCAGCGCCCCTAGCGGGAGTCGCTCCTACAATGAGCAGTTCTTC.